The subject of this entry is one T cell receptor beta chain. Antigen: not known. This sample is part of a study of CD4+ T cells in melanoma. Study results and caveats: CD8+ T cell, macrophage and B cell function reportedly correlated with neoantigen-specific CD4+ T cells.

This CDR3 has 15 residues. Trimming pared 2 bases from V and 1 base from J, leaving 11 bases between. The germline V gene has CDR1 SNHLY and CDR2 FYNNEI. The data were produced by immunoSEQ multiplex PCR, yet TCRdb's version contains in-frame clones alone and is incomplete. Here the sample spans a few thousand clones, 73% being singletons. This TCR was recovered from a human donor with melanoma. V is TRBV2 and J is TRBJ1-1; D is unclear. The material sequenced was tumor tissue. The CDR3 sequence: CASSEPGHANTEAFF. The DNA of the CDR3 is TGTGCCAGCAGTGAACCGGGCCACGCGAACACTGAAGCTTTCTTT.